Reported below is one T cell receptor beta chain. TCRdb fed the reads into MiXCR, producing one record per CDR3 protein. The sample records hundreds of thousands of distinct CDR3 sequences, roughly 24% being singletons. CDR3 length: 17 residues. Trimming took off 0 bases at V and 5 bases at J, with 14 bases between the two ends. The germline V gene has CDR1 LNHNV and CDR2 YYDKDF (reference sequence). These data belong to a study of T cell repertoires in cytomegalovirus infection. The sample taken for sequencing was CD8+ T cells from PBMCs. The clonotype was recovered from a human donor in good health (CMV status not recorded). Some clones in this sample may be carry-over from other donors' samples. The rearrangement joins TRBV15 to TRBJ1-6; D gene ambiguous. CDR3 in amino acids: CATSRDLGIRDNSPLHF. DNA for the CDR3: TGTGCCACCAGCAGAGATTTAGGGATTCGAGATAATTCACCCCTCCACTTT. The variable domain in full, completed from reference TRBV15 and TRBJ1-6, reads DAMVIQNPRYQVTQFGKPVTLSCSQTLNHNVMYWYQQKSSQAPKLLFHYYDKDFNNEADTPDNFQSRRPNTSFCFLDIRSPGLGDTAMYLCATSRDLGIRDNSPLHFGNGTRLTVT.